The 30 T cell receptor beta chains given below trace back to one sample, sequenced in a study of OX40 agonist ivuxolimab in advanced cancers. Some clones are missing from TCRdb's copy, which holds only in-frame ones; the method was immunoSEQ multiplex PCR. The table lists around 58,000 clones, around 83% of them singletons, with around 27% in the top ten. Sequences were derived from CD4+ or CD8+ T cells sorted from blood, sampled in a trial of the OX40 agonist ivuxolimab. These receptors all come from an adult with an advanced solid tumor such as melanoma, head and neck, liver or kidney cancer.

The chain couples TRBV19 to TRBJ1-6; D gene uncertain. The germline V and J ends were trimmed by 3 bases and 6 bases, with 9 bases remaining between them. Germline V gene sequence: CDR1 LNHDA, CDR2 SQIVND (reference sequence). This CDR3 contains 14 residues. CDR3 DNA sequence: TGTGCCAGTAGTATTAGGGTATTTAATTCACCCCTCCACTTT. Encoded protein: CASSIRVFNSPLHF. Using reference TRBV19 and TRBJ1-6 for the parts outside the CDR3, the full variable domain is DGGITQSPKYLFRKEGQNVTLSCEQNLNHDAMYWYRQDPGQGLRLIYYSQIVNDFQKGDIAEGYSVSREKKESFPLTVTSAQKNPTAFYLCASSIRVFNSPLHFGNGTRLTVT.

This chain joins TRBV2 and TRBJ1-1; D remains unclear. Germline V CDR1 and CDR2: SNHLY, FYNNEI. The CDR3 is made up of 14 amino acids. V shed 5 bases and J shed 1 base, with 11 bases lying between them. CDR3 DNA: TGTGCCAGCAGTCTCGGGCTGGAGAACACTGAAGCTTTCTTT. This codes for CASSLGLENTEAFF.

This clone was seen only once. This sequence joins TRBV7-8 and TRBJ1-1, with 7 bases matching TRBD1. J gave up 0 bases and V 5 bases, and 0 bases lay outside the gene matches. The length of the CDR3 is 13 residues. The germline gives CDR1 SGHVS, CDR2 FQNEAQ. In DNA form, the CDR3 reads TGTGCCAGCAGCGGACAGGTGAACACTGAAGCTTTCTTT. Translated: CASSGQVNTEAFF.

To note about this clone: Within the sample, other DNA sequences also encode this same CDR3. The rearrangement joins TRBV18 to TRBJ2-1; tentative D call: TRBD1 (5 bases). This CDR3 has 15 amino acids. With 2 bases removed from V and 2 bases from J, the gap between germline ends came to 10 bases. Germline CDR1 KGHSH, CDR2 LQKENI. Written as DNA, the CDR3 is TGTGCCAGCTCACCAAGGGGAAGCACCTACAATGAGCAGTTCTTC. Translating it yields CASSPRGSTYNEQFF.

The chain has TRBV5-1 and TRBJ2-5; D unresolved. This CDR3 is 12 amino acids long. V lost 0 bases and J lost 0, with 0 bases in between. The germline CDR1 and CDR2 sequences are SGHRS and YFSETQ. Here the CDR3 DNA reads TGCGCCAGCAGCTTGGACCAAGAGACCCAGTACTTC. Protein product: CASSLDQETQYF.

The rearrangement uses TRBV19 and TRBJ1-5, with no clear D. Germline CDR1 is LNHDA and CDR2 is SQIVND (reference sequence). V was cut by 3 bases and J by 0 bases, with 9 bases left in between. The CDR3 has 15 amino acids. The CDR3 sequence: CASSMEGYSNQPQHF. CDR3 nucleotides: TGTGCCAGTAGTATGGAAGGGTATAGCAATCAGCCCCAGCATTTT. The full variable domain, rest sourced from reference TRBV19 and TRBJ1-5, is DGGITQSPKYLFRKEGQNVTLSCEQNLNHDAMYWYRQDPGQGLRLIYYSQIVNDFQKGDIAEGYSVSREKKESFPLTVTSAQKNPTAFYLCASSMEGYSNQPQHFGDGTRLSIL.

Only one count was recorded for this clone. The rearrangement joins TRBV6-5 to TRBJ1-1; D gene ambiguous. The germline CDR1 and CDR2 sequences are MNHEY and SVGAGI. The CDR3 contains 14 residues. The V gene lost 7 bases and the J gene lost 1 base, with 13 bases spanning the gap. CDR3 region: CASKLVSANTEAFF. The CDR3 DNA sequence: TGTGCCAGCAAACTGGTATCGGCGAACACTGAAGCTTTCTTT.

The V call is TRBV28, the J call TRBJ1-2, with D unresolved. The CDR3 loop spans 16 amino acids. Germline V gene lookup returns CDR1 MDHEN and CDR2 SYDVKM. V was clipped by 8 bases and J by 0 bases, with 19 bases between them. The chain's CDR3 is CASSFNRWGSNYGYTF. The CDR3 bases are TGTGCCAGCTCGTTTAATCGTTGGGGATCTAACTATGGCTACACCTTC.

This clone was seen a handful of times. The chain couples TRBV5-6 to TRBJ1-5; perhaps TRBD1 as D (5 bases). CDR1 SGHDT and CDR2 YYEEEE come from the germline V gene. The CDR3 totals 15 residues. V was clipped by 3 bases and J by 0 bases, with 10 bases between them. The CDR3 here is CASSWGSGSNQPQHF. For the CDR3, the DNA is TGTGCCAGCAGCTGGGGCTCGGGTAGCAATCAGCCCCAGCATTTT.

V gene TRBV19 combines with J gene TRBJ2-1, with D perhaps being TRBD1 or TRBD2 (6 bases each). The V and J ends lost 8 bases and 1 base respectively, with 15 bases between them. There are 15 residues in the CDR3. The germline V gene encodes CDR1 LNHDA and CDR2 SQIVND (reference sequence). CDR3 sequence: CASRGGSGSYNEQFF. CDR3 DNA: TGTGCCAGTCGAGGGGGGAGTGGTTCCTACAATGAGCAGTTCTTC.

The gene calls are TRBV5-1 and TRBJ2-7; D call uncertain. The CDR3 has 13 residues. V shed 4 bases and J shed 8 bases, with 16 bases lying between them. Germline lookup yields CDR1 SGHRS and CDR2 YFSETQ. CDR3: CASSPVTTEQQYF. The DNA of the CDR3 is TGCGCCAGCAGCCCTGTGACGACCGAACAGCAGTACTTC.

The genes are TRBV5-6 and TRBJ1-5; D remains ambiguous. Per germline, CDR1 SGHDT and CDR2 YYEEEE. V lost 3 bases and J 3 bases, leaving 10 bases between the germline ends. There are 14 residues in the CDR3. As DNA, the CDR3 is TGTGCCAGCAGCTCCGGACCGATCAATCAGCCCCAGCATTTT. Protein sequence: CASSSGPINQPQHF.

This chain joins TRBV7-2 and TRBJ1-1; weak D call: TRBD1 (6 bases). Germline assignment: CDR1 SGHTA and CDR2 FQGNSA. CDR3 length equals 13 residues. The V gene lost 5 bases and the J gene lost 1 base, with 8 bases spanning the gap. CDR3 protein: CASSQQGNTEAFF. The DNA of the CDR3 is TGTGCCAGCAGCCAACAGGGGAACACTGAAGCTTTCTTT.

This clone was detected a few times. The V and J genes are TRBV18 and TRBJ1-5; D is unclear. Looked up from germline, CDR1 is KGHSH and CDR2 is LQKENI. The CDR3 sequence is 16 residues long. The V and J ends lost 1 base and 2 bases respectively, with 12 bases between them. CDR3 protein: CASSPLAGPGNQPQHF. In DNA form, the CDR3 reads TGTGCCAGCTCACCACTGGCGGGTCCGGGCAATCAGCCCCAGCATTTT.

The genes are TRBV6-6 and TRBJ2-5, with unresolved D. V was cut by 6 bases and J by 3 bases, with 5 bases left in between. Germline lookup yields CDR1 MNHNY and CDR2 SVGAGI (reference sequence). The CDR3 consists of 11 residues. The CDR3, as DNA: TGTGCCAGCAGCTCGAAAGAGACCCAGTACTTC. Protein product: CASSSKETQYF.

The V call is TRBV30, the J call TRBJ1-1; D is undetermined. Trimming left V 0 bases short and J 7 bases short, with 12 bases between. Germline CDR1 GTSNPN, CDR2 SVGIG (reference sequence). The CDR3 extends over 13 amino acids. Here the CDR3 reads CAWSVQPPIEAFF. The DNA of the CDR3 is TGTGCCTGGAGTGTACAGCCGCCGATTGAAGCTTTCTTT.

This chain links TRBV7-2 with TRBJ2-2, with D maybe TRBD2 (6 bases). The germline V and J ends were trimmed by 6 bases and 6 bases, with 17 bases remaining between them. The CDR3 sequence is 15 residues long. Germline lookup yields CDR1 SGHTA and CDR2 FQGNSA. CDR3 in amino acids: CASRRERALAGELFF. The CDR3 nucleotides are TGTGCCAGCAGGCGGGAAAGAGCATTAGCCGGGGAGCTGTTTTTT.

This clone came up once. The CDR3 protein is CASSESLSVKTEAFF. The CDR3 nucleotides read TGTGCCAGCAGTGAATCTTTGTCAGTTAAAACTGAAGCTTTCTTT. J is TRBJ1-1 and V is TRBV2; D remains ambiguous. Germline V gene lookup returns CDR1 SNHLY and CDR2 FYNNEI. The CDR3 loop spans 15 amino acids. Trimming took off 2 bases at V and 5 bases at J, with 15 bases between the two ends.

Concerning this clone: One junction end does not reproduce the germline sequence, and a read error may be involved. The chain combines TRBV18 with TRBJ1-2; D is unclear. CDR3 length: 13 amino acids. Looked up from germline, CDR1 is KGHSH and CDR2 is LQKENI. In DNA form, the CDR3 reads TGTGCCAGCTCACCCTCCGGGAACGCGAACGTCAGATTC. It codes for CASSPSGNANVRF.

The chain uses TRBV7-9 and TRBJ1-1, with D perhaps matching TRBD1 (5 bases). Germline CDR1 reads SEHNR; CDR2 reads FQNEAQ (reference sequence). The V and J ends lost 0 bases and 7 bases respectively, with 15 bases between them. The CDR3 runs to 15 residues. DNA for the CDR3: TGTGCCAGCAGCTTAGCGCCCGGGGGGATTATTGAAGCTTTCTTT. This codes for CASSLAPGGIIEAFF.

V and J are TRBV6-5 and TRBJ1-1; D gene uncertain. Per the germline V gene, CDR1 is MNHEY and CDR2 is SVGAGI. The V and J ends lost 4 bases and 7 bases respectively, with 16 bases between them. This CDR3 contains 14 residues. The CDR3 nucleotides read TGTGCCAGCAGTTCGCTCTTGAGGGTTAATGAAGCTTTCTTT. Its protein product is CASSSLLRVNEAFF.

The rearrangement uses TRBV9 and TRBJ1-4; D possibly corresponds to TRBD1 (6 bases). Trimming left V 3 bases short and J 7 bases short, with 16 bases between. Germline values: CDR1 SGDLS, CDR2 YYNGEE. This CDR3 is built from 15 residues. CDR3 loop: CASSAQMGGSEKLFF. Written as DNA, the CDR3 is TGTGCCAGCAGCGCCCAGATGGGGGGCAGTGAAAAACTGTTTTTT.

The chain recombines TRBV19 with TRBJ2-3; D gene ambiguous. The germline CDR1 and CDR2 sequences are LNHDA and SQIVND (reference sequence). This CDR3 region has 13 residues. The V end was cut by 9 bases, the J end by 5 bases, with 15 bases between. The chain's CDR3 is CASSPTVGDTQYF. The CDR3 DNA follows: TGTGCCAGCTCACCTACAGTGGGAGATACGCAGTATTTT.

V is TRBV5-4 and J is TRBJ2-3; D possibly corresponds to TRBD2 (7 bases). Trimming pared 2 bases from V and 0 bases from J, leaving 10 bases between. This CDR3 spans 15 amino acids. CDR1 SGHNT and CDR2 YYREEE come from the germline V gene (reference sequence). The CDR3, as DNA: TGTGCCAGCAGCTTAGGGGGGGCCAGCACAGATACGCAGTATTTT. Translated, it gives CASSLGGASTDTQYF.

V and J are TRBV6-1 and TRBJ2-1; D unclear. Germline CDR1 reads MNHNS; CDR2 reads SASEGT. The ends were cut back, 1 base at V and 0 bases at J, with 7 bases in the middle. This CDR3 contains 15 residues. CDR3 loop: CASSEDWSSYNEQFF. In DNA form, the CDR3 reads TGTGCCAGCAGTGAAGACTGGAGCTCCTACAATGAGCAGTTCTTC.

The CDR3 loop is CASSRSPAGGSNEQFF. CDR3 DNA sequence: TGTGCCAGCAGTCGGAGTCCGGCAGGGGGATCGAATGAGCAGTTCTTC. V is TRBV6-6 and J is TRBJ2-1; TRBD1 aligns across 7 bases. CDR3 length equals 16 residues. The V and J ends lost 5 bases and 7 bases, in that order; junction bases with no gene match: 14. Germline V CDR1 and CDR2: MNHNY, SVGAGI (reference sequence).

The chain has TRBV6-5 and TRBJ1-4; no definite D call. V was trimmed by 8 bases and J by 0 bases, leaving 4 bases between them. Germline V gene data show CDR1 as MNHEY and CDR2 as SVGAGI. The CDR3 length is 12 residues. CDR3 amino acids: CASSATNEKLFF. Here the CDR3 DNA reads TGTGCCAGCTCTGCAACTAATGAAAAACTGTTTTTT.

V gene TRBV6-5 combines with J gene TRBJ2-5, with 8 positions matching TRBD2. The J call could be wrong; TRBJ2-7 is a better fit for the DNA end. The CDR3 runs to 15 residues. The germline V gene encodes CDR1 MNHEY and CDR2 SVGAGI. The CDR3: CASSYRRREGYEQYF. DNA of the CDR3: TGTGCCAGCAGTTACAGAAGACGGGAGGGTTACGAGCAGTACTTC.

The CDR3 loop is CASRPTGVETQYF. The CDR3 DNA is TGTGCCAGCAGACCTACAGGGGTGGAGACCCAGTACTTC. This rearrangement joins TRBV25-1 to TRBJ2-5; 7 nucleotides line up with TRBD1. Trimming at V came to 6 bases and at J to 5 bases, leaving 6 bases not matched to a gene. The CDR3 is 13 residues long. Germline V gives CDR1 MGHDK, CDR2 SYGVNS.

The chain links TRBV29-1 to TRBJ2-7; 8 bases are shared with TRBD1. Germline V lookup: CDR1 SQVTM, CDR2 ANQGSEA. Trimming at V came to 4 bases and at J to 2 bases, leaving 7 bases not matched to a gene. The CDR3 runs to 14 residues. The CDR3 loop reads CSVASGTGPYEQYF. The CDR3 region has the DNA TGCAGCGTTGCATCCGGGACAGGACCCTACGAGCAGTACTTC.